This note documents a single T cell receptor (beta chain) sequence. The sample comes from a study of cytomegalovirus exposure and HLA in healthy donors. 13 Jbeta primers and 60 Vbeta primers were used for the PCR. The table came from immunoSEQ multiplex PCR; TCRdb's copy has only in-frame clones and leaves some out. The sample records approximately 79,000 clones, about three quarters being singletons. The CDR3 covers 14 residues. Trimming took 4 bases from V and 1 from J, leaving 8 bases between them. Germline CDR1 and CDR2: SEHNR and FQNEAQ (reference sequence). The specimen sequenced was PBMCs. The gene calls are TRBV7-9 and TRBJ2-1; D call uncertain. The receptor comes from a boy younger than 18 in good health and CMV-seronegative. CDR3 DNA sequence: TGTGCCAGCAGCTCAGGATGGTCCTACAATGAGCAGTTCTTC. Encoded protein: CASSSGWSYNEQFF.